The present entry profiles one T cell receptor (beta chain) with its context. Its target antigen remains unknown. Per-nucleotide qualities are absent, and no much larger clonotype sits a single base away. This sample was taken from a study of cytotoxic CD8 clonotypes in ibrutinib-treated CLL (dated by TCRdb to about 2021). For the study in its entirety: The cohort included some 14 treatment-naive and roughly 10 relapsed/refractory patients; some 18 were IGHV unmutated. Partial responses were observed in about 25 patients and complete responses in 2; after a median follow-up of around 68 months, remission was maintained in 14 patients and progression was observed in some twelve. Response samples were obtained after a median of approximately twelve months of treatment, with a range of roughly 6 to 36 months. On average, each sample yielded approximately 250,000 productive templates and tens of thousands of productive rearrangements. Longitudinal samples were available for about 30% of the roughly 90 trial participants. Cryopreserved peripheral blood mononuclear cells were obtained before treatment, at response, and at either sustained remission or disease progression. Every sample from remission and from progressive disease was obtained while the patients were still on ibrutinib.

What the research found in general, with its limitations: Sustained-remission and progressing patients did not have matched sampling times, and lymph node repertoires were not examined. Baseline clonality exceeded that of age-matched healthy donors and correlated strongly with circulating CD8+ T-cell counts. Public clonotypes were rare and either shrank or stayed stable during treatment, and the rise in clonality at ibrutinib response reflected expansion of private clonotypes. Clonality rose at ibrutinib response, remained stable during sustained remission, and dropped back toward baseline at progression.

For TCR beta library preparation, approximately 2 micrograms of genomic DNA was extracted from cryopreserved PBMCs. Longitudinal blood samples from CLL patients receiving ibrutinib monotherapy were subjected to high-throughput TCR beta sequencing. The patients took part in an open-label, single-center phase 2 trial of ibrutinib monotherapy. Each clonotype received, on average, 10x coverage in deep resolution sequencing performed on a MiSeq, where the target depth lay between 1 in 1 million and 1 in 200,000 T cells. The immunoSEQ hsTCRB Kit was used to generate TCR beta libraries. The original pipeline was this. The data were analyzed with ImmunoSEQ Analyzer and ImmunoSEQ Data Assistant, and V, D and J gene assignments followed IMGT definitions. Clonality, which ranges from 0 to 1, was calculated as one minus the normalized Shannon entropy of productive rearrangement frequencies. Only overrepresented clonotypes making up at least 0.05% of the repertoire of each patient were included in the public clonotype analysis. Roughly 13 age-matched healthy donor repertoires from immuneACCESS served as clonality controls. In its TCRdb copy, this immuneACCESS table keeps in-frame sequences only and misses some clones. Where compared with another copy, unresolved V genes explain less than half of these, and the others have no known cause. That table gives V, J and clone size, and the DNA gave D and trimming. For this sample there are about 330,000 clones; roughly two thirds appear just once. 5% to 6.5% of the sample goes to the ten largest clones.

Trimmed from V: 1 base; trimmed from J: 12 bases; junction bases lacking a gene match: 5. The CDR3 numbers 14 residues from cysteine through phenylalanine. Here the CDR3 DNA is all that survives: 42 bases in frame from base 1. Via the germline V gene (reference sequence), CDR1 is LNHNV and CDR2 YYDKDF. Material: PBMCs, obtained after 36 months of ibrutinib treatment. The chain uses TRBV15 and TRBJ2-1; TRBD2 agrees with 11 junctional bases. The clonotype comes from a human donor with chronic lymphocytic leukemia. This receptor carries the CDR3 CATSRGLAGTVQFF. At the DNA level, the sequence is TGTGCCACCAGCAGAGGACTAGCGGGAACAGTGCAGTTCTTC.